These 11 T cell receptor beta chains originate from one sample sequenced in a study of blood T cell repertoires in COVID-19. Only in-frame clones appear in the TCRdb table, and some are missing; sequencing was by immunoSEQ multiplex PCR. The table lists about 200,000 clones, approximately 80% of them singletons. Sequenced input: peripheral blood. The receptors here all came from a man between 60 and 75 years old with COVID-19, enrolled during active disease.

The chain combines TRBV5-1 with TRBJ2-7, with D tentatively TRBD2 (6 bases). Germline V gene sequence: CDR1 SGHRS, CDR2 YFSETQ. V shed 0 bases and J shed 7 bases, with 14 bases lying between them. The CDR3 has 14 residues. In DNA, the CDR3 is TGCGCCAGCAGCTTGGACGGCGCGGCGGGGGAGCAGTACTTC. As protein: CASSLDGAAGEQYF.

This rearrangement joins TRBV12-3 or TRBV12-4 to TRBJ2-7; unclear D gene. Trimming removed 0 bases from V and 7 bases from J, with 4 bases in between. The CDR3 length is 11 residues. As DNA, the CDR3 is TGTGCCAGCAGTTTAGCGCTAGAGCAGTACTTC. Its translation is CASSLALEQYF.

This chain uses TRBV7-2 with TRBJ1-1; D is ambiguous. CDR3 size: 14 residues. Germline V lookup: CDR1 SGHTA, CDR2 FQGNSA. V lost 3 bases to trimming and J lost 4 bases, with 12 bases between them. The CDR3 reads CASSLQLTGTEAFF. The CDR3 DNA reads as TGTGCCAGCAGCTTGCAGCTCACGGGCACTGAAGCTTTCTTT.

The chain couples TRBV7-2 to TRBJ1-1, with TRBD1 identical over 8 bases. This CDR3 comprises 15 residues. Trimming at V came to 7 bases and at J to 0 bases, leaving 7 bases not matched to a gene. Germline V lookup: CDR1 SGHTA, CDR2 FQGNSA. DNA for the CDR3: TGTGCCAGCAAAGGGACAGGAAACATGAACACTGAAGCTTTCTTT. It yields the protein CASKGTGNMNTEAFF.

The rearrangement uses TRBV9 and TRBJ1-4; 11 bases are shared with TRBD1. This CDR3 region has 17 residues. Germline values: CDR1 SGDLS, CDR2 YYNGEE. Germline trimming cut 0 bases from V and 6 bases from J; bases unmatched to any gene: 7. CDR3 bases: TGTGCCAGCAGCGTAGGAGGACAGGGGGCGATCCATGAAAAACTGTTTTTT. Protein: CASSVGGQGAIHEKLFF.

This chain links TRBV28 with TRBJ1-3; TRBD1 is a possible D gene (5 bases). Germline CDR1 is MDHEN and CDR2 is SYDVKM. V was cut by 6 bases and J by 0 bases, with 18 bases left in between. This CDR3 has 17 residues. The CDR3 sequence: CASSPSWGESSGNTIYF. CDR3 nucleotides: TGTGCCAGCAGCCCCTCTTGGGGGGAAAGCTCTGGAAACACCATATATTTT.

The V and J genes are TRBV5-4 and TRBJ1-6; 7 bases line up with TRBD1. The V segment lost 4 bases and the J segment 8 bases; nucleotides outside the gene matches: 12. The CDR3 loop spans 16 amino acids. The germline V gene has CDR1 SGHNT and CDR2 YYREEE (reference sequence). In DNA, the CDR3 is TGTGCCAGCAGCAGGGACAGCGGGTGGATTGATTCACCCCTCCACTTT. Translated, it gives CASSRDSGWIDSPLHF.

Note on this clone: Germline is not matched at one junction end, which may reflect a read error. V gene TRBV10-3 combines with J gene TRBJ1-1, with 8 bases lining up with TRBD1. Germline V CDR1 and CDR2: ENHRY, SYGVKD. This CDR3 has 12 residues. The CDR3 DNA reads TGTGCCGTCAGGGGGCAGGGCACTGAAGCTTTCTTT. This encodes CAVRGQGTEAFF.

In the case of this clone: Additional DNA sequences in this sample encode the identical CDR3. The chain has TRBV4-3 and TRBJ1-2; 7 bases align to TRBD1. The length of the CDR3 is 15 residues. The V gene's germline CDR1 is LGHNA and CDR2 YSLEER. V lost 2 bases, J lost 4 bases, and 7 bases stayed unmatched. CDR3 protein: CASSQRQGAGYGYTF. In nucleotides, the CDR3 is TGCGCCAGCAGCCAAAGACAGGGTGCTGGCTATGGCTACACCTTC.

The rearrangement uses TRBV7-9 and TRBJ1-3; no clear D gene. CDR1 and CDR2 (germline): SEHNR, FQNEAQ (reference sequence). The CDR3 consists of 16 residues. Trimming took 0 bases from V and 1 from J, leaving 10 bases between them. CDR3 sequence reads: CASSLASGESGNTIYF. In DNA, the CDR3 is TGTGCCAGCAGCTTAGCGAGTGGGGAGTCTGGAAACACCATATATTTT.

The rearrangement uses TRBV6-2 or TRBV6-3 and TRBJ2-7; D is possibly TRBD1 (5 bases). This CDR3 has 14 amino acids. Germline CDR1 and CDR2: MNHEY and SVGEGT. Between the trimmed V and J ends, which lost 2 bases and 3 bases, there was a span of 11 bases. The CDR3 sequence is CASSYLPGNYEQYF. CDR3 in DNA: TGTGCCAGCAGTTACCTTCCAGGGAACTACGAGCAGTACTTC.